The source of this TCR beta chain is a study of T cell responses to AZD1222 COVID-19 vaccine. Measured with immunoSEQ multiplex PCR; TCRdb has only the in-frame clones, and not every one. Here the sample spans roughly 180,000 clones, about 90% being singletons. Germline values: CDR1 SGHRS, CDR2 YFSETQ. V gave up 0 bases and J gave up 4 bases, with 14 bases separating them. The CDR3 covers 16 residues. The sample here was peripheral blood, taken on day 0 of AZD1222 vaccination. The receptor's source is an adult in good health. J is TRBJ2-1 and V is TRBV5-1, with a weak D call TRBD2 (5 bases). CDR3 DNA: TGCGCCAGCAGCTTGGGAATGGCACGGGGTTACAATGAGCAGTTCTTC. Protein: CASSLGMARGYNEQFF.